This T cell receptor (beta chain) was identified in a study of blood T cell repertoires in COVID-19. Study-level information: Some COVID-19 samples were acute and others convalescent; all came from the United States, Italy and Spain. In each case, the material was cDNA or gDNA derived from T cells, B-cell-depleted T cells, or PBMCs.

Original processing methods: Reference gene primers were amplified, and this amplification served to estimate nucleated cell counts. Assay used: immunoSEQ multiplex PCR; TCRdb lists only in-frame clones, some missing. The V and J calls and clone size were taken over from that table, and D and trimming were inferred from the DNA. The sample holds a few hundred thousand clones, about 87% seen once. With 5 bases clipped from V and 3 bases from J, the junction kept 3 bases outside the gene matches. The CDR3 sequence is 14 residues long. Germline V gene sequence: CDR1 SGHTA, CDR2 FQGNSA. This clonotype was obtained from a woman in her twenties or thirties who had recovered from COVID-19. This chain joins TRBV7-2 and TRBJ1-5, with TRBD1 matching 8 bases. The source material was peripheral blood. DNA of the CDR3: TGTGCCAGCAGCGACAGGGGATACAATCAGCCCCAGCATTTT. Translation: CASSDRGYNQPQHF.